This T cell receptor (beta chain) was sequenced for a study of vaccination effects on CD4 cells after COVID-19. Broader study findings: From healthy vaccinees, only 1 of 255 vaccine-induced clones also reacted to common cold coronaviruses.

This clone was detected once. Its antigen is currently unknown. CD4+ T cell isolation took place after 10 days of culture. Either the mRNA-1273 or the BNT162b2 vaccine was given to participants as two doses. Sequencing used immunoSEQ multiplex PCR; TCRdb keeps in-frame clones, though not all of them. The repertoire has tens of thousands of clones, roughly 73% of them found once; the top ten carry about 2%. Per the germline V gene, CDR1 is LGHDT and CDR2 is YNNKEL (reference sequence). V dropped 4 bases and J dropped 0 bases, with 8 bases sitting between them. This CDR3 region has 14 residues. The sequenced sample was CD4+ T cells from PBMCs cultured without peptide, obtained after COVID-19 vaccination. This chain connects TRBV3-1 (or the pseudogene TRBV3-2) to TRBJ2-3, with no clear D. The sequence came from a human donor who received a COVID-19 vaccine. CDR3 nucleotides: TGTGCCAGCAGCCCCTCTATTAGCACAGATACGCAGTATTTT. As protein: CASSPSISTDTQYF.